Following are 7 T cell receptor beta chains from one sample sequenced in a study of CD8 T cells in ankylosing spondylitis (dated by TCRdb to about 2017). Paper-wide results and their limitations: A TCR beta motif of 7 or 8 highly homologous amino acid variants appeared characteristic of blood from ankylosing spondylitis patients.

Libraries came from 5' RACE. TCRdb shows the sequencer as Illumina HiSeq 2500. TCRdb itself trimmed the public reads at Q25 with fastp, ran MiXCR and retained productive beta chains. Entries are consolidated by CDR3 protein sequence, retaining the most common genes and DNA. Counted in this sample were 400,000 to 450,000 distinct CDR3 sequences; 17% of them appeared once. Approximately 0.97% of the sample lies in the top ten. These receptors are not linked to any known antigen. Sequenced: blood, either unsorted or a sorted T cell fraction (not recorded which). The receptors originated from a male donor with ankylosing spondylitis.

The CDR3 loop reads CASKGGVTGLETQYF. The CDR3 region has the DNA TGTGCCAGCAAGGGGGGCGTAACAGGGTTAGAGACCCAGTACTTC. The V call is TRBV5-5, the J call TRBJ2-5; D is possibly TRBD1 or TRBD2 (6 bases each). With 6 bases removed from V and 4 bases from J, the gap between germline ends came to 19 bases. This CDR3 spans 15 amino acids. Germline values: CDR1 SGHKS, CDR2 YYEKEE (reference sequence).

The chain's CDR3 is CSASLQTGTDTQYF. CDR3 nucleotides: TGCAGTGCTAGTTTACAAACGGGCACAGATACGCAGTATTTT. This rearrangement joins TRBV20-1 to TRBJ2-3; D not certain. From germline, CDR1 is DFQATT and CDR2 SNEGSKA (reference sequence). Trimming shortened V by 3 bases and J by 1 base, and 11 bases separated the two germline ends. The CDR3 length is 14 residues.

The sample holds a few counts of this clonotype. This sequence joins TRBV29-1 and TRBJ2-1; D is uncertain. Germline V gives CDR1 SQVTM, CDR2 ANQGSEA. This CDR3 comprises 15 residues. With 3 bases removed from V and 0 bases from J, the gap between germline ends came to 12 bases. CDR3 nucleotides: TGCAGCGTTGAGTTAGCAGGTACCTCCTACAATGAGCAGTTCTTC. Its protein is CSVELAGTSYNEQFF.

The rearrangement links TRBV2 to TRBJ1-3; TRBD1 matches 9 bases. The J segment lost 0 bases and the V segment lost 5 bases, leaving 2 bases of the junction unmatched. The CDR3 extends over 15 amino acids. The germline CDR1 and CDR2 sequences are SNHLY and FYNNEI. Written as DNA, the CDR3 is TGTGCCAGCAGTCTACAGGGGGCCTCTGGAAACACCATATATTTT. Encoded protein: CASSLQGASGNTIYF.

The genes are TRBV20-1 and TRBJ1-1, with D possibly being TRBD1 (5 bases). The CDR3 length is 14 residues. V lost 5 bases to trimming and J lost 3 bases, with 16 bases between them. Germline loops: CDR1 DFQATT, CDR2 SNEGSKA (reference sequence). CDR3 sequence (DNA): TGCAGTGCTGCCTCGGGGCTCTGGGACACTGAAGCTTTCTTT. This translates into CSAASGLWDTEAFF.

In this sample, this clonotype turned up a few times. The CDR3 nucleotides read TGTGCCAGCGGCAACCAAGAGACCCAGTACTTC. Its translation is CASGNQETQYF. The rearrangement uses TRBV9 and TRBJ2-5; D ambiguous. CDR3 length: 11 amino acids. The germline V gene has CDR1 SGDLS and CDR2 YYNGEE. Trimming took off 7 bases at V and 0 bases at J, with 4 bases between the two ends.

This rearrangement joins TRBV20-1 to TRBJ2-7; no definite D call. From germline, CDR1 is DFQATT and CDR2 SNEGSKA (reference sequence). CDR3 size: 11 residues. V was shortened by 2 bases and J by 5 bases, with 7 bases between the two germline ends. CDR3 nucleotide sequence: TGCAGTGCTAGATCTGGGAACGAGCAGTACTTC. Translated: CSARSGNEQYF.